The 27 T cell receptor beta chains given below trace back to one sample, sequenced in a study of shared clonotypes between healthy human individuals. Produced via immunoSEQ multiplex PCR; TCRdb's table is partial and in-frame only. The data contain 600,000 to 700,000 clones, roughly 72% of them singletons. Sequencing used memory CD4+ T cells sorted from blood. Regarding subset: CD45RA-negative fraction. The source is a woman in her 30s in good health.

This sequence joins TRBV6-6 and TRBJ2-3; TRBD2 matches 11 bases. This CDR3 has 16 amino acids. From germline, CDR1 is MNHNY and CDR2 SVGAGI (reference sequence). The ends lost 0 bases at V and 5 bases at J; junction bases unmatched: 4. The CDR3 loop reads CASSYSSGLAVDTQYF. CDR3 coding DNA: TGTGCCAGCAGTTACTCATCGGGACTAGCGGTAGATACGCAGTATTTT.

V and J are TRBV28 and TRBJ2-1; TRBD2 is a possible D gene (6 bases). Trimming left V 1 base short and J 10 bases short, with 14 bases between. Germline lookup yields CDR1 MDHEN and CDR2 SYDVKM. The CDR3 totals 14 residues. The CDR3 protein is CASSLYGPGEEQFF. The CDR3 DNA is TGTGCCAGCAGTTTATACGGGCCGGGAGAGGAGCAGTTCTTC.

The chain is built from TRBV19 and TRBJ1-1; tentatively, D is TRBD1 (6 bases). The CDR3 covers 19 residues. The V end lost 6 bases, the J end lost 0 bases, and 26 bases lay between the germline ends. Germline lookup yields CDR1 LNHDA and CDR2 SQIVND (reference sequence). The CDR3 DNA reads TGTGCCAGTAGCAATTGGAGGGGCCCACAGGGCTCGATGAACACTGAAGCTTTCTTT. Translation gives CASSNWRGPQGSMNTEAFF.

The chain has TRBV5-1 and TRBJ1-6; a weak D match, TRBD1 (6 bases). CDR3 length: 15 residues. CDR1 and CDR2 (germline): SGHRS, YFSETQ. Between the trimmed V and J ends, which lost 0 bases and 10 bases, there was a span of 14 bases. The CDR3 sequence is CASSLDVQGESPLHF. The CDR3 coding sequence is TGCGCCAGCAGCTTGGATGTACAGGGTGAATCACCCCTCCACTTT.

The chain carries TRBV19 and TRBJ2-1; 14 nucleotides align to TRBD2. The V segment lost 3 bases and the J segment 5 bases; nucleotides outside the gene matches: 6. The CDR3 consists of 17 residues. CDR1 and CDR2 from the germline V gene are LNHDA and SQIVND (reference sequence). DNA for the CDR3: TGTGCCAGTAGTATCTCGGGACTAGCGGGAGCAGACAATGAGCAGTTCTTC. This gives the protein CASSISGLAGADNEQFF. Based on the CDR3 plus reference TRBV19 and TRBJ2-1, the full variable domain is DGGITQSPKYLFRKEGQNVTLSCEQNLNHDAMYWYRQDPGQGLRLIYYSQIVNDFQKGDIAEGYSVSREKKESFPLTVTSAQKNPTAFYLCASSISGLAGADNEQFFGPGTRLTVL.

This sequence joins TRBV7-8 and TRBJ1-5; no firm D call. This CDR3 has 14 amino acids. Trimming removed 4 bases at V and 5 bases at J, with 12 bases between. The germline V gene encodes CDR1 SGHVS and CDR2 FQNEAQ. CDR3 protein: CASSWVGRDQPQHF. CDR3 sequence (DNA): TGTGCCAGCAGCTGGGTTGGAAGGGATCAGCCCCAGCATTTT.

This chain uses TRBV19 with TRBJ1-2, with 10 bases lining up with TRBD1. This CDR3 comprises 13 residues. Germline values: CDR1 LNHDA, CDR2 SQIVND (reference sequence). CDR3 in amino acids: CVSRDRGRYGYTF. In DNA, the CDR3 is TGTGTCAGCCGGGACAGGGGACGCTATGGCTACACCTTC. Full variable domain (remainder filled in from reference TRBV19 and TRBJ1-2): DGGITQSPKYLFRKEGQNVTLSCEQNLNHDAMYWYRQDPGQGLRLIYYSQIVNDFQKGDIAEGYSVSREKKESFPLTVTSAQKNPTAFYLCVSRDRGRYGYTFGSGTRLTVV.

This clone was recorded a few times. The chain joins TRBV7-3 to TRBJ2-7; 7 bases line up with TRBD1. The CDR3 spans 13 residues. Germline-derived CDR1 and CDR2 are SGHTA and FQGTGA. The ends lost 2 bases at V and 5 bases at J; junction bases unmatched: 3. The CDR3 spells CASSLQGGDEQYF. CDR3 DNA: TGTGCCAGCAGCTTACAAGGGGGCGACGAGCAGTACTTC.

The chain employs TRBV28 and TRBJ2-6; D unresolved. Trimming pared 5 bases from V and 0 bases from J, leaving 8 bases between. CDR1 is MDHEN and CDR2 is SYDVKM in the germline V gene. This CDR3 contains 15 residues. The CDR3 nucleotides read TGTGCCAGCAGTGTCGCTCACTCTGGGGCCAACGTCCTGACTTTC. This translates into CASSVAHSGANVLTF.

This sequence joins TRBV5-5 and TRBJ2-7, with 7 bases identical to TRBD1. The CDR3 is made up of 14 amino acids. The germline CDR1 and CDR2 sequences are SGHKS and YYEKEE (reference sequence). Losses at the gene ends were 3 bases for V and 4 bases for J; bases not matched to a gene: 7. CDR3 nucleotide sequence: TGTGCCAGCAGCTGGTCAAGGGGGCAGTACGAGCAGTACTTC. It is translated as CASSWSRGQYEQYF.

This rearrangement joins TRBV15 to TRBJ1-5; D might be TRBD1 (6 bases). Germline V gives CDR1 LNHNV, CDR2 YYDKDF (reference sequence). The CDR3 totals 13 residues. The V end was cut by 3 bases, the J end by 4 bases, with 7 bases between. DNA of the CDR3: TGTGCCACCAGCAGCCAGGGGAATCAGCCCCAGCATTTT. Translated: CATSSQGNQPQHF.

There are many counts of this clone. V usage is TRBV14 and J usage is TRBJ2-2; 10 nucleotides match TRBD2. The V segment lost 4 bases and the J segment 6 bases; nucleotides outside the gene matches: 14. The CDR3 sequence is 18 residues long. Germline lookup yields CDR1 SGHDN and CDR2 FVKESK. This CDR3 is CASSPIGTSVLRAGELFF. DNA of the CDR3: TGTGCCAGCAGCCCGATTGGGACTAGCGTGTTGAGGGCCGGGGAGCTGTTTTTT.

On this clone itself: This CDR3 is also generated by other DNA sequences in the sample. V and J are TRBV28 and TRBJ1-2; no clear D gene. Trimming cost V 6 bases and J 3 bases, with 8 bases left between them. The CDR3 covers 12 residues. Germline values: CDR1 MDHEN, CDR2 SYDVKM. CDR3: CASSRRDYGYTF. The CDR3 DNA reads TGTGCCAGCAGCAGGAGAGACTATGGCTACACCTTC.

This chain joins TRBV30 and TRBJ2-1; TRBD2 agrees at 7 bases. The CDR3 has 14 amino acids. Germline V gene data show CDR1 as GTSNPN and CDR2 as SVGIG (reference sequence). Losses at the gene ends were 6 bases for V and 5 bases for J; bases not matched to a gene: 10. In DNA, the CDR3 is TGTGCCTGCACCCCTCTAGCGGTCGACAATGAGCAGTTCTTC. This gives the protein CACTPLAVDNEQFF.

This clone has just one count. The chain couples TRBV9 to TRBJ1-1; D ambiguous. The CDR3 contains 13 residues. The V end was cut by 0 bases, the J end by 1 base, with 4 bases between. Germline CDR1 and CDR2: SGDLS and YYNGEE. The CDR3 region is CASSVVKNTEAFF. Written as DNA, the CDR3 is TGTGCCAGCAGCGTAGTGAAGAACACTGAAGCTTTCTTT.

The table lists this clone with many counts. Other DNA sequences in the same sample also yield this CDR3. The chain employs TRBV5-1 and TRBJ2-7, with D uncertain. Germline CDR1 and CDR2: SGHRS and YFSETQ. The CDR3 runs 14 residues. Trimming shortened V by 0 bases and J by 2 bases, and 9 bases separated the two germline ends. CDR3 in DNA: TGCGCCAGCAGCTTGGTGGTATCCCCCTACGAGCAGTACTTC. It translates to CASSLVVSPYEQYF. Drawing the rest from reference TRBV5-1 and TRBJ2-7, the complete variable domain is KAGVTQTPRYLIKTRGQQVTLSCSPISGHRSVSWYQQTPGQGLQFLFEYFSETQRNKGNFPGRFSGRQFSNSRSEMNVSTLELGDSALYLCASSLVVSPYEQYFGPGTRLTVT.

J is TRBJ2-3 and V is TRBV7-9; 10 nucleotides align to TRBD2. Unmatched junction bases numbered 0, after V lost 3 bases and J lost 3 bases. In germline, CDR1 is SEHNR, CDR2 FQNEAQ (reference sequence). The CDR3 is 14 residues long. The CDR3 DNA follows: TGTGCCAGCAGCTTGGGACTAGCGACAGATACGCAGTATTTT. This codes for CASSLGLATDTQYF.

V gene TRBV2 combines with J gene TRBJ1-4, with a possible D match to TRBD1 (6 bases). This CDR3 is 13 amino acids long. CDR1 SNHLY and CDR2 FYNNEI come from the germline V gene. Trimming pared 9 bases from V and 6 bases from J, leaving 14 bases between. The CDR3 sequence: CASRLTGYEKLFF. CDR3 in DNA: TGTGCCAGTCGACTGACAGGATATGAAAAACTGTTTTTT.

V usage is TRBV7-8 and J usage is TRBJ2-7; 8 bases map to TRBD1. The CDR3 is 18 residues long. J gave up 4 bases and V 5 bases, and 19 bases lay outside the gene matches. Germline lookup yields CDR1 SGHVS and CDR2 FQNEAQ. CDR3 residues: CASSLLGDAGGLFYEQYF. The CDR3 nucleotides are TGTGCCAGCAGCCTACTAGGGGACGCAGGGGGCTTGTTTTACGAGCAGTACTTC.

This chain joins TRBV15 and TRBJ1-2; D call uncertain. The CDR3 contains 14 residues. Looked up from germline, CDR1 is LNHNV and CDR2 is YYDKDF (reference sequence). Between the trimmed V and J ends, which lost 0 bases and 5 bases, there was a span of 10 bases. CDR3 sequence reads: CATSREEANYGYTF. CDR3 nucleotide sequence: TGTGCCACCAGCAGAGAGGAGGCAAATTATGGCTACACCTTC.

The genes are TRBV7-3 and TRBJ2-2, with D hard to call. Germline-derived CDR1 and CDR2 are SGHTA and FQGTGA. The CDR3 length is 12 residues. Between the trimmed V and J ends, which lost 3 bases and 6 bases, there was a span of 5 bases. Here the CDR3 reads CASSFYAGELFF. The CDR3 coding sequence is TGTGCCAGCAGCTTTTACGCCGGGGAGCTGTTTTTT.

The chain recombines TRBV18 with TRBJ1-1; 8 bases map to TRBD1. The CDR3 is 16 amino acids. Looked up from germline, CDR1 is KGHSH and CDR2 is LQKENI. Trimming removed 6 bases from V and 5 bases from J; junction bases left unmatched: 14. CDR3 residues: CASSIGQGGTKTEAFF. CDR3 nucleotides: TGTGCCAGCTCTATAGGACAGGGAGGGACTAAGACTGAAGCTTTCTTT.

The CDR3 spells CASGLLQTGTGSYEQYF. CDR3 coding DNA: TGTGCTAGTGGTTTGTTACAGACCGGGACAGGGTCCTACGAGCAGTACTTC. This chain joins TRBV12-5 and TRBJ2-7; TRBD1 matches 9 bases. The CDR3 has 17 amino acids. Trimming took 2 bases from V and 1 from J; bases not matched to a gene: 9. From germline, CDR1 is LGHNT and CDR2 FRNRAP. Filled out from reference TRBV12-5 and TRBJ2-7, the complete variable domain reads DARVTQTPRHKVTEMGQEVTMRCQPILGHNTVFWYRQTMMQGLELLAYFRNRAPLDDSGMPKDRFSAEMPDATLATLKIQPSEPRDSAVYFCASGLLQTGTGSYEQYFGPGTRLTVT.

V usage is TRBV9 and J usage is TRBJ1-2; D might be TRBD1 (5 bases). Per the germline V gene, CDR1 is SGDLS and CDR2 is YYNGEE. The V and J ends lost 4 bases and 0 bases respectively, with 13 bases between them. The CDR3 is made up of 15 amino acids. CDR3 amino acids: CASSSQVTANYGYTF. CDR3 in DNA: TGTGCCAGCAGCTCACAGGTTACAGCTAACTATGGCTACACCTTC.

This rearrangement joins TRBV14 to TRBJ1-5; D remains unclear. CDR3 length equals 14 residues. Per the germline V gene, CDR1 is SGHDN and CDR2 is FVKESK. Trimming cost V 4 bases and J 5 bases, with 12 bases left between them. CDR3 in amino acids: CASSLSGTDQPQHF. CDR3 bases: TGTGCCAGCAGCCTATCTGGCACTGATCAGCCCCAGCATTTT.

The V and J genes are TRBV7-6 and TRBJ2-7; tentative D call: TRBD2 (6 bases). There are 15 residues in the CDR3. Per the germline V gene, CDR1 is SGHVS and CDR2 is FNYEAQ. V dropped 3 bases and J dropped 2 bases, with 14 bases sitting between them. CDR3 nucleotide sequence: TGTGCCAGCAGCTTCCAAGCGGGTTCCACCTACGAGCAGTACTTC. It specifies CASSFQAGSTYEQYF. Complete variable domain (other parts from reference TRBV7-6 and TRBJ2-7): GAGVSQSPRYKVTKRGQDVALRCDPISGHVSLYWYRQALGQGPEFLTYFNYEAQQDKSGLPNDRFSAERPEGSISTLTIQRTEQRDSAMYRCASSFQAGSTYEQYFGPGTRLTVT.

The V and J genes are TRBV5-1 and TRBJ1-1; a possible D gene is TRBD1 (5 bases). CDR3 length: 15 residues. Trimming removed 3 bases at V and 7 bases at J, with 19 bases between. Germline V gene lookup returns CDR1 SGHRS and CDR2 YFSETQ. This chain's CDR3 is CASSSAPPGRDEAFF. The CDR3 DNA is TGCGCCAGCAGCTCGGCGCCACCAGGGAGGGATGAAGCTTTCTTT.